This T cell receptor (beta chain) derives from a study of beta chain features in type 1 diabetes. At the level of the study: Analysis included more than 90 million sorted cells drawn from all samples.

CDR1 SGHNT and CDR2 YYREEE come from the germline V gene (reference sequence). The CDR3 contains 15 residues. cDNA synthesis used the whole RNA isolate, giving expressed TCRB sequences. Data came from immunoSEQ multiplex PCR; TCRdb stores just in-frame clones and leaves some out. Altogether under 150,000 clones are present, around 50% being singletons, with the ten largest covering approximately 0.4%. Regarding this clone: Germline and junction disagree at one end, which may indicate a read error.

V usage is TRBV5-4 and J usage is TRBJ2-5; 12 positions match TRBD2. The receptor's source is a man between 18 and 29 years old in good health. The sample was Tregs from blood. CDR3 DNA: TGTGCCAGCAGCTCCGTGGGTCCTAGCGGGAGGGAGGTGCACTTC. Protein sequence: CASSSVGPSGREVHF.